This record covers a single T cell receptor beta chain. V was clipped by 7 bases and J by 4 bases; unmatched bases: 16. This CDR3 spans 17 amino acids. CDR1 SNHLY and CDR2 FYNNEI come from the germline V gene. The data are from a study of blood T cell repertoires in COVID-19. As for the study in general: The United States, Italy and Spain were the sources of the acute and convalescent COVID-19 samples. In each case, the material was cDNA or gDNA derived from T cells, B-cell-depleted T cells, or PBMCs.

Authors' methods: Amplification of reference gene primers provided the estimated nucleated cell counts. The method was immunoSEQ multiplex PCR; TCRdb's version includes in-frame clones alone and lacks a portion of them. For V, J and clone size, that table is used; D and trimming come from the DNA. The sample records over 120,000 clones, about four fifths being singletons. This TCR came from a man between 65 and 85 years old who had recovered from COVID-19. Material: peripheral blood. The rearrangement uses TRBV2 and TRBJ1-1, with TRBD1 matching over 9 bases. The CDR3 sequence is CASKLRNHRGLGTEAFF. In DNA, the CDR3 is TGTGCCAGCAAACTACGAAATCACAGGGGGCTTGGCACTGAAGCTTTCTTT.